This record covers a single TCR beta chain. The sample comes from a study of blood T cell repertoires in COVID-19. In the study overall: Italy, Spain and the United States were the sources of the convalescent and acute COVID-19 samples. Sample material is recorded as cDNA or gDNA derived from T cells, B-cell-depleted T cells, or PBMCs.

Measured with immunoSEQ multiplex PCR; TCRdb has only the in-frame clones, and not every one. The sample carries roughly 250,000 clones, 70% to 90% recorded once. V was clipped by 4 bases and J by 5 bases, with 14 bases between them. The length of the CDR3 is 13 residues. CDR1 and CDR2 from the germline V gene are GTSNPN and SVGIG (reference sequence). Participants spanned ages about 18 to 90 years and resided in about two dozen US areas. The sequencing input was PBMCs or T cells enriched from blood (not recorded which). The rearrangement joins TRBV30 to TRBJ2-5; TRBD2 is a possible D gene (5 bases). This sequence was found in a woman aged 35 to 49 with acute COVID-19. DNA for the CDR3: TGTGCCTGGACTAGCCCGCCGAGGGAGACCCAGTACTTC. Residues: CAWTSPPRETQYF.